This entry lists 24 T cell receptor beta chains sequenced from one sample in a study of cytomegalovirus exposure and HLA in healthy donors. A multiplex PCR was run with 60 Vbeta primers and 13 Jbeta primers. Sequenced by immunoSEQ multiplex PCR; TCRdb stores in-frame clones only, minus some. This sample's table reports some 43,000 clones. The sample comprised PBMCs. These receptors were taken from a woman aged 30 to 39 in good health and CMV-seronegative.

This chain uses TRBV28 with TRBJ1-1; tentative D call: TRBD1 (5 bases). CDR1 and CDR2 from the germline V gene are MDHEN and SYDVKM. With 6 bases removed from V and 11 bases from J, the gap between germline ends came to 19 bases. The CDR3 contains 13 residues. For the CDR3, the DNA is TGTGCCAGCAGCCGTTCCACCCAGGGAAGGGCTTTCTTT. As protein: CASSRSTQGRAFF. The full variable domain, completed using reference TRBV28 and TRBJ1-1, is DVKVTQSSRYLVKRTGEKVFLECVQDMDHENMFWYRQDPGLGLRLIYFSYDVKMKEKGDIPEGYSVSREKKERFSLILESASTNQTSMYLCASSRSTQGRAFFGQGTRLTVV.

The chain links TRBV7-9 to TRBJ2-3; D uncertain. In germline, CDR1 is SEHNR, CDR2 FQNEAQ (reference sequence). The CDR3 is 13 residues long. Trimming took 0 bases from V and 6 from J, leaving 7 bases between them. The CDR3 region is CASSLATSDTQYF. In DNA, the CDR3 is TGTGCCAGCAGCTTAGCAACTTCCGATACGCAGTATTTT. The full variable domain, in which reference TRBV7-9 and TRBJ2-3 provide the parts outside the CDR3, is DTGVSQNPRHKITKRGQNVTFRCDPISEHNRLYWYRQTLGQGPEFLTYFQNEAQLEKSRLLSDRFSAERPKGSFSTLEIQRTEQGDSAMYLCASSLATSDTQYFGPGTRLTVL.

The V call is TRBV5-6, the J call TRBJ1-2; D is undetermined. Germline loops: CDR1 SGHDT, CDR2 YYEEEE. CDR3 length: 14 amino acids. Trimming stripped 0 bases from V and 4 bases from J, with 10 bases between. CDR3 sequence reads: CASSLGQSFYGYTF. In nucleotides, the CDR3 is TGTGCCAGCAGCTTGGGGCAGTCCTTCTATGGCTACACCTTC.

This chain's CDR3 is CASSYGTGMYTEAFF. CDR3 nucleotides: TGTGCCAGCAGTTACGGGACAGGGATGTACACTGAAGCTTTCTTT. This chain uses TRBV6-5 with TRBJ1-1; 9 bases align to TRBD1. The CDR3 runs to 15 residues. The junction had 4 bases not matched to a gene; V was cut back by 2 bases and J by 3 bases. Per germline, CDR1 MNHEY and CDR2 SVGAGI.

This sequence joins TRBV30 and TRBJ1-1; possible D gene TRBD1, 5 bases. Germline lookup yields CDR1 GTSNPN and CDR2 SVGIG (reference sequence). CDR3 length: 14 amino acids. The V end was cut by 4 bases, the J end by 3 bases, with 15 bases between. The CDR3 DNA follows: TGTGCCTGGATATTAGGAGGGGACTACACTGAAGCTTTCTTT. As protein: CAWILGGDYTEAFF.

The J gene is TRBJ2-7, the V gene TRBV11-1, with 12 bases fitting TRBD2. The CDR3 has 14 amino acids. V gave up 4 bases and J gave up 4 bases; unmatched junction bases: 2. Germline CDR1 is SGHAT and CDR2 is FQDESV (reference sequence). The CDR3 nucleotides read TGTGCCAGCAGCTCTAGCGGGAGGGGGTACGAGCAGTACTTC. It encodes CASSSSGRGYEQYF.

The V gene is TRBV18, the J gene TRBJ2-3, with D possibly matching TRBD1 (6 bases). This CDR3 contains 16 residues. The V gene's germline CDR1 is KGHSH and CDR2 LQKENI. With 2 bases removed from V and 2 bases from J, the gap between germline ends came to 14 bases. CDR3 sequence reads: CASSPSQGSLTDTQYF. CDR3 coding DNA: TGTGCCAGCTCACCATCACAGGGATCCCTCACAGATACGCAGTATTTT. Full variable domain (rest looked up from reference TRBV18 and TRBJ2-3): NAGVMQNPRHLVRRRGQEARLRCSPMKGHSHVYWYRQLPEEGLKFMVYLQKENIIDESGMPKERFSAEFPKEGPSILRIQQVVRGDSAAYFCASSPSQGSLTDTQYFGPGTRLTVL.

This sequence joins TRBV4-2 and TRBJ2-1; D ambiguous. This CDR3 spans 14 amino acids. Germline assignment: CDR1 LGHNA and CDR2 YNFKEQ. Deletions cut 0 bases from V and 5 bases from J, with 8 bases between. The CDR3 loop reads CASSQDGLDNEQFF. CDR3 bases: TGTGCCAGCAGCCAAGATGGGCTTGACAATGAGCAGTTCTTC.

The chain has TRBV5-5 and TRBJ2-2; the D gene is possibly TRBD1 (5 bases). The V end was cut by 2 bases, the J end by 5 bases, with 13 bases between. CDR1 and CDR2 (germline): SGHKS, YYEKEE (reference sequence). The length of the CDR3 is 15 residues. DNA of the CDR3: TGTGCCAGCAGCTTAGGACACACAAGAACCGGGGAGCTGTTTTTT. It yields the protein CASSLGHTRTGELFF.

The CDR3 sequence is CASRSSGRYNEQFF. The CDR3 DNA reads as TGTGCCAGCAGATCTAGCGGGCGATACAATGAGCAGTTCTTC. The chain is built from TRBV28 and TRBJ2-1; 8 nucleotides align to TRBD2. Germline V gene lookup returns CDR1 MDHEN and CDR2 SYDVKM. The ends lost 6 bases at V and 4 bases at J; junction bases unmatched: 5. The CDR3 covers 14 residues.

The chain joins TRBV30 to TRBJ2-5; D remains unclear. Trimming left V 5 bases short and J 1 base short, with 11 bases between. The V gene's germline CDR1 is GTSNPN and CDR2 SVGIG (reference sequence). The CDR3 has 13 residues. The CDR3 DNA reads TGTGCCTGGGGTTGGCTAGGCCAAGAGACCCAGTACTTC. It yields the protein CAWGWLGQETQYF.

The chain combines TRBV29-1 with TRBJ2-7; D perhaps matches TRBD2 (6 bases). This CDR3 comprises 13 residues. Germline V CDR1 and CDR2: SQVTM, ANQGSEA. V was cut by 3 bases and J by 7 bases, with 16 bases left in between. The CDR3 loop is CSVDLGVGGEQYF. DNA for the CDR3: TGCAGCGTTGATTTAGGGGTGGGAGGAGAGCAGTACTTC.

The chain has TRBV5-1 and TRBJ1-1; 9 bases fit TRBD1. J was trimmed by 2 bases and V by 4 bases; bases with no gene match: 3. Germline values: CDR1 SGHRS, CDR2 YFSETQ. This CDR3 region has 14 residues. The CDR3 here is CASSATGGNTEAFF. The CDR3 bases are TGCGCCAGCAGCGCGACAGGGGGAAACACTGAAGCTTTCTTT.

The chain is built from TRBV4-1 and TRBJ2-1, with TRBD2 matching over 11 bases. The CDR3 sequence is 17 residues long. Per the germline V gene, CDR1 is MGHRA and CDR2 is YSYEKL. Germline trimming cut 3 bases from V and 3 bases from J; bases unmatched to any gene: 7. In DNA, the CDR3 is TGCGCCAGCAGCCATATAGCGGGAGGGCTTCGCTACAATGAGCAGTTCTTC. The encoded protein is CASSHIAGGLRYNEQFF.

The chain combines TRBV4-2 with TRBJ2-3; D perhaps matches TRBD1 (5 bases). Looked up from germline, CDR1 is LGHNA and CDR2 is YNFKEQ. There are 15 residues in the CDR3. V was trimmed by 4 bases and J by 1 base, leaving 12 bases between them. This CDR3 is CASSPGQVGTDTQYF. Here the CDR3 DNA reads TGTGCCAGCAGCCCTGGACAAGTCGGCACAGATACGCAGTATTTT.

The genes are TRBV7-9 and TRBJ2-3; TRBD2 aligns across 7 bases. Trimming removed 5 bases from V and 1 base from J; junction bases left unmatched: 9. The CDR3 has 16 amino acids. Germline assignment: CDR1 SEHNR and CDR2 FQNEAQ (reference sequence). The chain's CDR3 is CASSARSGGGTDTQYF. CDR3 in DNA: TGTGCCAGCAGCGCCAGATCGGGAGGAGGCACAGATACGCAGTATTTT.

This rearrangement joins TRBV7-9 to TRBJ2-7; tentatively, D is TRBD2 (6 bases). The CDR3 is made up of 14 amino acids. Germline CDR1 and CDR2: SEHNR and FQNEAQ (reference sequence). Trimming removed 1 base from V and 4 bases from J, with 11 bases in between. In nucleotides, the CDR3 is TGTGCCAGCAGCTTAGAGGCGGGAAGGTACGAGCAGTACTTC. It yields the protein CASSLEAGRYEQYF.

The chain's CDR3 is CASSSGVWGETQYF. DNA for the CDR3: TGTGCCAGCAGTAGCGGGGTATGGGGGGAGACCCAGTACTTC. The gene calls are TRBV6-1 and TRBJ2-5, with 7 bases matching TRBD2. V lost 5 bases, J lost 5 bases, and 8 bases stayed unmatched. This CDR3 spans 14 amino acids. In germline, CDR1 is MNHNS, CDR2 SASEGT.

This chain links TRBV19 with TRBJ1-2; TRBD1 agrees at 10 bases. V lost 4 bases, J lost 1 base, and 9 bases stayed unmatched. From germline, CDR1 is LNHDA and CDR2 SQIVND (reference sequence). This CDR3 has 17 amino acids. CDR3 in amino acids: CASSKTGTGALNYGYTF. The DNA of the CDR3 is TGTGCCAGTAGTAAAACCGGGACAGGGGCCCTTAACTATGGCTACACCTTC. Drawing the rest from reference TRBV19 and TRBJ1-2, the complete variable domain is DGGITQSPKYLFRKEGQNVTLSCEQNLNHDAMYWYRQDPGQGLRLIYYSQIVNDFQKGDIAEGYSVSREKKESFPLTVTSAQKNPTAFYLCASSKTGTGALNYGYTFGSGTRLTVV.

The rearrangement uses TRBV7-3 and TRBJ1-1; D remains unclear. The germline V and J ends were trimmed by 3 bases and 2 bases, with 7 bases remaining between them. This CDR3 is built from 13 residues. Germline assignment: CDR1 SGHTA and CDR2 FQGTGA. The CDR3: CASSLERNTEAFF. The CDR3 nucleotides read TGTGCCAGCAGCTTGGAGAGAAACACTGAAGCTTTCTTT.

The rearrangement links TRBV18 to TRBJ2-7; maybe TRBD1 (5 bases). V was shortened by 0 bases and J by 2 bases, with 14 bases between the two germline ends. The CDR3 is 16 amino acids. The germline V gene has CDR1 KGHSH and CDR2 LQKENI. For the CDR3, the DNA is TGTGCCAGCTCACCACCCCTCACAGGTTCCCCCTACGAGCAGTACTTC. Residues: CASSPPLTGSPYEQYF.

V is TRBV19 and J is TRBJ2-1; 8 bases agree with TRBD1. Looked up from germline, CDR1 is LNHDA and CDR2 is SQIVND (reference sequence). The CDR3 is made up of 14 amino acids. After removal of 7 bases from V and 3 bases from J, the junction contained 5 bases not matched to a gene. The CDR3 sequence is CASTSTGVYNEQFF. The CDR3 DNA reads TGTGCCAGTACTTCGACAGGGGTCTACAATGAGCAGTTCTTC.

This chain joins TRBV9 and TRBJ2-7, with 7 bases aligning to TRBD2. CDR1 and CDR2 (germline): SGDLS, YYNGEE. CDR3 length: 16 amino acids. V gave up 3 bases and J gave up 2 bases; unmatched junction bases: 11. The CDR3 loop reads CASSAPVGGVTYEQYF. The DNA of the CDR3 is TGTGCCAGCAGCGCCCCCGTGGGGGGGGTTACCTACGAGCAGTACTTC.

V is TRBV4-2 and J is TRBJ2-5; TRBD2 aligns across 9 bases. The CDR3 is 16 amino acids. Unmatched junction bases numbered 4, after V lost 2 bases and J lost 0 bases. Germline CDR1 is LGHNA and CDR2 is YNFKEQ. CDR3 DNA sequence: TGTGCCAGCAGCCAAACGAGGACTAGCGACCAAGAGACCCAGTACTTC. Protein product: CASSQTRTSDQETQYF.